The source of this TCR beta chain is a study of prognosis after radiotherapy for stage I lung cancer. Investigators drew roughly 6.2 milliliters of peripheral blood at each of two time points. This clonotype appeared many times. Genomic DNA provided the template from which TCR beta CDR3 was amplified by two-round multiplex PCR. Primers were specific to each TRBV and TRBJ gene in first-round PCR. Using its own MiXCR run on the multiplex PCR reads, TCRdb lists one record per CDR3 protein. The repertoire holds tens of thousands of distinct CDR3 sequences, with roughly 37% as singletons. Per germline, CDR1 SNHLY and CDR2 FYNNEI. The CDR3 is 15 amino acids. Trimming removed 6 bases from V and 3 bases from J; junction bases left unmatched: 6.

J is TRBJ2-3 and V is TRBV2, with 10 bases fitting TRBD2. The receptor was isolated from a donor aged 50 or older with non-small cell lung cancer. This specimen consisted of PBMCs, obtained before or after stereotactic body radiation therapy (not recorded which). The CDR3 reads CASSLAGAGTDTQYF. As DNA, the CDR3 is TGTGCCAGCAGCCTAGCGGGAGCGGGGACAGATACGCAGTATTTT.